This T cell receptor (beta chain) was sequenced during a study of metastatic and nonmetastatic thyroid tumors. About the research overall: Repertoires of blood and of tissue (tumor or nodule) from malignant and benign thyroid patients were compared.

TCRdb recomputed clones from the PCR reads via MiXCR. In the table there are approximately 25,000 clones, 20% to 30% of which are singletons. This clone was found a few times. A much more abundant neighbour one base away suggests this may be a read error. No treatment of any kind had been given to any patient before thyroid surgery. This CDR3 region has 15 residues. CDR1 and CDR2 from the germline V gene are SGHNT and YYREEE (reference sequence). This chain links TRBV5-4 with TRBJ2-1; TRBD2 matches at 12 bases. The origin of this receptor is a male donor with papillary thyroid cancer or a benign thyroid nodule (not recorded which). Some clones in this sample may be carry-over from other donors' samples. What was sequenced was blood. DNA of the CDR3: TGTGCCAGCAGCTCCATAGGACTAGCGGGAAATGAGCAGTCCTTC. Its protein product is CASSSIGLAGNEQSF.